This T cell receptor (beta chain) was sequenced in a study of CD8 T cells in ankylosing spondylitis. Study observations and caveats: What appeared characteristic of ankylosing spondylitis blood was a TCR beta motif of seven to nine highly homologous variants.

The ends were cut back, 6 bases at V and 3 bases at J, with 18 bases in the middle. Germline V lookup: CDR1 DFQATT, CDR2 SNEGSKA (reference sequence). The CDR3 spans 15 residues. Via MiXCR, TCRdb re-called the 5' RACE reads, giving one row per CDR3 protein. The profile shows over 450,000 distinct CDR3 sequences, roughly 13% of them singletons. A word on this clonotype: The target antigen is unknown.

This clonotype originated in a male donor with ankylosing spondylitis. V and J are TRBV20-1 and TRBJ1-3, with TRBD1 as a possible D gene (6 bases). Specimen: blood, either unsorted or a sorted T cell fraction (not recorded which). Here the CDR3 reads CSARDTRDFGNTIYF. Here the CDR3 DNA reads TGCAGTGCGAGGGACACGAGAGACTTTGGAAACACCATATATTTT.